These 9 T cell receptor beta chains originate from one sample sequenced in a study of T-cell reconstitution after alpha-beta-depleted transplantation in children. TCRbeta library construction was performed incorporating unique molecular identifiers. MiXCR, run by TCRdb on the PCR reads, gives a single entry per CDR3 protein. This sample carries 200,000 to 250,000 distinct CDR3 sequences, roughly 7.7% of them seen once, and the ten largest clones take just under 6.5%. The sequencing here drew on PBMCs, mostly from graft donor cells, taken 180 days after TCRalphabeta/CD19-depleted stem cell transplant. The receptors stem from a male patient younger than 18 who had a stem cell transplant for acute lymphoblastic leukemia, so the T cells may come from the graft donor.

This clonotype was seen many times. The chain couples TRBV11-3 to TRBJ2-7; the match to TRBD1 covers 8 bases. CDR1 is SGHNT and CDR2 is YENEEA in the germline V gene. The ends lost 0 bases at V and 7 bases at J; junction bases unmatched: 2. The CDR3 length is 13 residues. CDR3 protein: CASSLDRGQEQYF. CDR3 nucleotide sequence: TGTGCCAGCAGCTTAGACAGGGGGCAAGAGCAGTACTTC.

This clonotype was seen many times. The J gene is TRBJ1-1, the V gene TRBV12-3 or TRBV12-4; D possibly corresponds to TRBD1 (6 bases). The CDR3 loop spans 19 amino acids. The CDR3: CTCSFVRDKLPLLNTEAFF. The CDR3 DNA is TGTACCTGCAGTTTCGTCCGGGACAAGTTACCCCTCCTGAACACTGAAGCTTTCTTT.

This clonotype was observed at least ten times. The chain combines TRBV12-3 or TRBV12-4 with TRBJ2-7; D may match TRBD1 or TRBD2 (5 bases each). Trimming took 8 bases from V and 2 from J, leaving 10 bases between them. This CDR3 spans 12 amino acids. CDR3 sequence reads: CASRDQTYEQYF. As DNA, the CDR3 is TGTGCCAGCCGGGACCAGACCTACGAGCAGTACTTC.

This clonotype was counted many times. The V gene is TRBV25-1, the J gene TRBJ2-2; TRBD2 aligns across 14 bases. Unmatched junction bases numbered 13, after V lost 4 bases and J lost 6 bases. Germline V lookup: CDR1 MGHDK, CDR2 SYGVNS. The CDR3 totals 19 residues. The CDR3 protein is CASSVHHGTSGRVPGELFF. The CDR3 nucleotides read TGTGCCAGCAGTGTACATCACGGGACTAGCGGGAGAGTCCCCGGGGAGCTGTTTTTT. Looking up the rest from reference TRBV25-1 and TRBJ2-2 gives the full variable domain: EADIYQTPRYLVIGTGKKITLECSQTMGHDKMYWYQQDPGMELHLIHYSYGVNSTEKGDLSSESTVSRIRTEHFPLTLESARPSHTSQYLCASSVHHGTSGRVPGELFFGEGSRLTVL.

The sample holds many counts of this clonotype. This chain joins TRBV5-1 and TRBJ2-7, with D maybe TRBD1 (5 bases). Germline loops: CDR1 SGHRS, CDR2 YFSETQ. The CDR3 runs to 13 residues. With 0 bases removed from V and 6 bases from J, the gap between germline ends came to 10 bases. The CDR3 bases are TGCGCCAGCAGCTTGGAAGGGGTACGCGAGCAGTACTTC. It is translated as CASSLEGVREQYF.

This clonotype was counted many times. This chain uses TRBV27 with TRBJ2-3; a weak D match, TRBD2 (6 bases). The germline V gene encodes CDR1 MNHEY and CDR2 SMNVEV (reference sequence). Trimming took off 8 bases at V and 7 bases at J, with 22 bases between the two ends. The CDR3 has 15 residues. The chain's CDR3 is CASGPRASGLNTQYF. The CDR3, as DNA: TGTGCCAGCGGGCCCCGAGCGAGCGGGTTGAATACGCAGTATTTT.

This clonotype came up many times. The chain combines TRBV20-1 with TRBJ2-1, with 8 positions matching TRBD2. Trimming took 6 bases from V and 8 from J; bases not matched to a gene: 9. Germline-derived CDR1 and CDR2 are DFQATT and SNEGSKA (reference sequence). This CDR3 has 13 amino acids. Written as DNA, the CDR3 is TGCAGTGCACTAACCGGGAGGGTCCATGAGCAGTTCTTC. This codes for CSALTGRVHEQFF.

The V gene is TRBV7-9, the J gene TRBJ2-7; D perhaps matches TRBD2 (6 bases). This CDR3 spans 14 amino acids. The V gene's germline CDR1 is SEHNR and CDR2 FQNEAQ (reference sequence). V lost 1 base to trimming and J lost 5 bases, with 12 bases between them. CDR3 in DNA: TGTGCCAGCAGCTTAGGCCACGGGAGTCACGAGCAGTACTTC. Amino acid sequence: CASSLGHGSHEQYF.

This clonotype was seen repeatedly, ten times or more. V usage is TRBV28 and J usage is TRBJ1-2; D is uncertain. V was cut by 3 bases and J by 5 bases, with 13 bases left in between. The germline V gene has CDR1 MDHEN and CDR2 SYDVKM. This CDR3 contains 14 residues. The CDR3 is CASSLGAVPYGYTF. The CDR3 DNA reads TGTGCCAGCAGTTTGGGTGCAGTACCGTATGGCTACACCTTC.